Presented here are 22 T cell receptor beta chains from one specimen sequenced in a study of T cell responses to AZD1222 COVID-19 vaccine. Sequenced by immunoSEQ multiplex PCR; TCRdb stores in-frame clones only, minus some. The data show just over 150,000 clones, around 87% seen once. The sample here was peripheral blood, taken 28 days after the second AZD1222 dose. The receptors derive from an adult who received the AZD1222 COVID-19 vaccine.

The V and J genes are TRBV28 and TRBJ1-5; TRBD1 might be the D (6 bases). Germline-derived CDR1 and CDR2 are MDHEN and SYDVKM. The CDR3 length is 15 residues. V lost 4 bases to trimming and J lost 6 bases, with 16 bases between them. This CDR3 is CASSYWDMGGQPQHF. The DNA for the CDR3 is TGTGCCAGCAGTTATTGGGACATGGGGGGTCAGCCCCAGCATTTT.

The CDR3 bases are TGTGCCAGCACCCCCAGCGGGAGTTCCTACGAGCAGTACTTC. Translating it yields CASTPSGSSYEQYF. The chain couples TRBV28 to TRBJ2-7, with TRBD2 identical over 8 bases. The CDR3 sequence is 14 residues long. V trimming: 7 bases; J trimming: 1 base; junction bases outside the gene matches: 6. Germline V gives CDR1 MDHEN, CDR2 SYDVKM. The whole variable domain, remainder taken from reference TRBV28 and TRBJ2-7, is DVKVTQSSRYLVKRTGEKVFLECVQDMDHENMFWYRQDPGLGLRLIYFSYDVKMKEKGDIPEGYSVSREKKERFSLILESASTNQTSMYLCASTPSGSSYEQYFGPGTRLTVT.

V and J are TRBV7-2 and TRBJ1-5, with D unresolved. V was clipped by 4 bases and J by 13 bases, with 14 bases between them. The CDR3 covers 12 residues. In germline, CDR1 is SGHTA, CDR2 FQGNSA. For the CDR3, the DNA is TGTGCCAGCAGCTCCGGATCGGCTGAGCAGCATTTT. Amino acids: CASSSGSAEQHF.

V gene TRBV7-3 combines with J gene TRBJ2-7; 10 nucleotides agree with TRBD1. The CDR3 is made up of 16 amino acids. With 5 bases clipped from V and 4 bases from J, the junction kept 11 bases outside the gene matches. Germline values: CDR1 SGHTA, CDR2 FQGTGA. The CDR3 sequence: CASSPGTGARGYEQYF. CDR3 DNA sequence: TGTGCCAGCAGCCCCGGGACAGGGGCGCGGGGTTACGAGCAGTACTTC.

The genes are TRBV5-1 and TRBJ2-3; D not certain. CDR1 and CDR2 (germline): SGHRS, YFSETQ. Trimming took 0 bases from V and 0 from J, leaving 8 bases between them. The CDR3 loop spans 15 amino acids. CDR3 DNA: TGCGCCAGCAGCTTGGATGGTTCTAGCACAGATACGCAGTATTTT. Its translation: CASSLDGSSTDTQYF.

The CDR3, as DNA: TGCAGCGTTGAAGCGGGGGACGGCTATGGCTACACCTTC. It is translated as CSVEAGDGYGYTF. This chain links TRBV29-1 with TRBJ1-2; a weak D match, TRBD1 (5 bases). V was cut by 1 base and J by 4 bases, with 10 bases left in between. CDR1 is SQVTM, CDR2 ANQGSEA, per germline. The CDR3 spans 13 residues.

This clone appeared a single time. The chain links TRBV6-2 or TRBV6-3 to TRBJ2-4, with D hard to call. CDR1 is MNHEY and CDR2 is SVGEGT in the germline V gene. The CDR3 consists of 15 residues. Trimming took 2 bases from V and 7 from J, leaving 15 bases between them. The CDR3, as DNA: TGTGCCAGCAGTTACGATTGGGCACATAAGAACATTCAGTACTTC. Protein: CASSYDWAHKNIQYF.

The rearrangement links TRBV3-1 (or the pseudogene TRBV3-2) to TRBJ2-7, with a possible D match to TRBD2 (6 bases). Between the trimmed V and J ends, which lost 4 bases and 7 bases, there was a span of 14 bases. The CDR3 has 13 amino acids. Germline lookup yields CDR1 LGHDT and CDR2 YNNKEL (reference sequence). The CDR3 nucleotides read TGTGCCAGCAGCCTTAAAGGAAGCGGGGAGCAGTACTTC. Protein product: CASSLKGSGEQYF.

Points on this clone: Different DNA sequences within this sample yield the same CDR3. The J gene is TRBJ1-1, the V gene TRBV7-3; D is unclear. Germline V lookup: CDR1 SGHTA, CDR2 FQGTGA. Trimming cost V 0 bases and J 3 bases, with 5 bases left between them. The CDR3 has 13 amino acids. CDR3 sequence reads: CASSLTSYTEAFF. CDR3 DNA sequence: TGTGCCAGCAGCTTAACAAGCTACACTGAAGCTTTCTTT.

This clone was recorded once. The J gene is TRBJ1-5, the V gene TRBV28; 7 bases align to TRBD1. V was pared by 5 bases and J by 1 base, with 11 bases of the junction left unmatched. The CDR3 is made up of 17 amino acids. The germline CDR1 and CDR2 sequences are MDHEN and SYDVKM. The CDR3 region has the DNA TGTGCCAGCAGTGCTGTGGACAGGTACCTAAGCAATCAGCCCCAGCATTTT. Protein sequence: CASSAVDRYLSNQPQHF. Full variable domain (rest looked up from reference TRBV28 and TRBJ1-5): DVKVTQSSRYLVKRTGEKVFLECVQDMDHENMFWYRQDPGLGLRLIYFSYDVKMKEKGDIPEGYSVSREKKERFSLILESASTNQTSMYLCASSAVDRYLSNQPQHFGDGTRLSIL.

The chain carries TRBV28 and TRBJ2-5, with TRBD2 as a possible D gene (6 bases). This CDR3 contains 11 residues. Germline values: CDR1 MDHEN, CDR2 SYDVKM. Trimming removed 3 bases from V and 9 bases from J, with 8 bases in between. Here the CDR3 reads CASSFSGPQYF. CDR3 DNA sequence: TGTGCCAGCAGTTTCAGCGGGCCCCAGTACTTC.

This chain links TRBV6-2 or TRBV6-3 with TRBJ2-2; 14 bases map to TRBD2. CDR1 and CDR2 from the germline V gene are MNHEY and SVGEGT. The V and J ends lost 6 bases and 9 bases, in that order; junction bases with no gene match: 6. The CDR3 loop spans 15 amino acids. The CDR3 reads CASSPGLAGVRELFF. Here the CDR3 DNA reads TGTGCCAGCAGCCCGGGACTAGCGGGAGTCAGGGAGCTGTTTTTT.

V is TRBV27 and J is TRBJ1-2; D remains unclear. The germline V gene encodes CDR1 MNHEY and CDR2 SMNVEV (reference sequence). This CDR3 has 13 residues. Trimming cost V 5 bases and J 4 bases, with 11 bases left between them. The CDR3 loop reads CASSIDKSYGYTF. CDR3 DNA sequence: TGTGCCAGCAGTATCGACAAGTCCTATGGCTACACCTTC.

The chain uses TRBV18 and TRBJ2-1; TRBD1 matches at 9 bases. The CDR3 runs 18 residues. V dropped 4 bases and J dropped 3; count of bases not matched to a gene: 13. Germline CDR1 and CDR2: KGHSH and LQKENI. The CDR3: CASSHRDRASRFYNEQFF. In DNA, the CDR3 is TGTGCCAGCTCACACCGGGACAGGGCCTCTCGCTTCTACAATGAGCAGTTCTTC.

J is TRBJ1-6 and V is TRBV5-1; no firm D call. Germline-derived CDR1 and CDR2 are SGHRS and YFSETQ. CDR3 size: 16 residues. V was cut by 0 bases and J by 0 bases, with 7 bases left in between. CDR3 bases: TGCGCCAGCAGCTTGGGGCTCAGCTCCTATAATTCACCCCTCCACTTT. It is translated as CASSLGLSSYNSPLHF. Combining the CDR3 with reference TRBV5-1 and TRBJ1-6 gives the whole variable domain KAGVTQTPRYLIKTRGQQVTLSCSPISGHRSVSWYQQTPGQGLQFLFEYFSETQRNKGNFPGRFSGRQFSNSRSEMNVSTLELGDSALYLCASSLGLSSYNSPLHFGNGTRLTVT.

The rearrangement uses TRBV19 and TRBJ1-5, with 8 bases aligning to TRBD1. This CDR3 has 16 residues. The ends lost 6 bases at V and 4 bases at J; junction bases unmatched: 11. Germline lookup yields CDR1 LNHDA and CDR2 SQIVND (reference sequence). The CDR3 sequence is CASSALSTGANQPQHF. CDR3 nucleotides: TGTGCCAGTAGCGCCCTCTCGACAGGGGCAAATCAGCCCCAGCATTTT.

The chain employs TRBV28 and TRBJ1-6, with D possibly matching TRBD1 (5 bases). CDR3 length: 15 residues. Germline CDR1 is MDHEN and CDR2 is SYDVKM. The germline V and J ends were trimmed by 6 bases and 0 bases, with 9 bases remaining between them. The DNA of the CDR3 is TGTGCCAGCAGACTAGACAGCTCCTATAATTCACCCCTCCACTTT. This encodes CASRLDSSYNSPLHF.

The chain joins TRBV6-1 to TRBJ2-1, with unresolved D. The V end lost 2 bases, the J end lost 9 bases, and 8 bases lay between the germline ends. Per the germline V gene, CDR1 is MNHNS and CDR2 is SASEGT. The CDR3 has 12 residues. Here the CDR3 reads CASSELRGEQFF. CDR3 nucleotide sequence: TGTGCCAGCAGTGAACTGAGAGGTGAGCAGTTCTTC.

V and J are TRBV3-1 (or the pseudogene TRBV3-2) and TRBJ1-2; D uncertain. Germline values: CDR1 LGHDT, CDR2 YNNKEL (reference sequence). V dropped 3 bases and J dropped 0 bases, with 14 bases sitting between them. The length of the CDR3 is 16 residues. In DNA, the CDR3 is TGTGCCAGCAGCCAGAGAATGCAGTCAGCTAACTATGGCTACACCTTC. Its translation: CASSQRMQSANYGYTF.

A note on this clone: Other DNA variants within this sample encode the same CDR3. The V and J genes are TRBV19 and TRBJ2-1; 9 bases align to TRBD2. V lost 4 bases to trimming and J lost 9 bases; unmatched junction nucleotides: 10. The CDR3 length is 15 residues. Germline CDR1 is LNHDA and CDR2 is SQIVND (reference sequence). CDR3 region: CASSTVGGRGGEQFF. In nucleotides, the CDR3 is TGTGCCAGTAGTACCGTAGGCGGGAGGGGGGGTGAGCAGTTCTTC. Supplemented by reference TRBV19 and TRBJ2-1, the full variable domain reads DGGITQSPKYLFRKEGQNVTLSCEQNLNHDAMYWYRQDPGQGLRLIYYSQIVNDFQKGDIAEGYSVSREKKESFPLTVTSAQKNPTAFYLCASSTVGGRGGEQFFGPGTRLTVL.

This chain uses TRBV27 with TRBJ2-1; the match to TRBD2 covers 10 bases. J gave up 2 bases and V 5 bases, and 6 bases lay outside the gene matches. The CDR3 sequence is 16 residues long. Germline V gene lookup returns CDR1 MNHEY and CDR2 SMNVEV (reference sequence). The DNA of the CDR3 is TGTGCCAGCAGTCGCCAAGCGGGAGGGCCCTACAATGAGCAGTTCTTC. Translation: CASSRQAGGPYNEQFF.

This chain connects TRBV10-3 to TRBJ1-1; D is unresolved. V lost 0 bases and J lost 3, with 5 bases in between. The CDR3 runs to 13 residues. Germline CDR1 is ENHRY and CDR2 is SYGVKD. CDR3 in DNA: TGTGCCATCAGTGAGTCCGGGTACACTGAAGCTTTCTTT. Translating it yields CAISESGYTEAFF.